This TCR beta chain was identified in a study of blood T cell repertoires in COVID-19. In the study overall: Donors in the United States, Italy and Spain gave samples during acute or convalescent COVID-19. Nucleic acid was either cDNA or gDNA, and it came from T cells, B-cell-depleted T cells, or PBMCs.

V lost 10 bases to trimming and J lost 0 bases, with 12 bases between them. The CDR3 covers 14 residues. Germline V gene data show CDR1 as MNHEY and CDR2 as SVGAGI. Original handling: Counts of nucleated cells, estimated from reference gene primer amplification, were obtained. The assay was immunoSEQ multiplex PCR, and TCRdb's table has in-frame clones only and misses some. The V and J calls and clone size are taken from that table; D and trimming were inferred from the DNA. The data show about 480,000 clones, with about 89% seen just once and 4.3% held by the top ten. This sequence was found in a woman in her thirties with acute or convalescent COVID-19. Source material: peripheral blood. This chain uses TRBV6-5 with TRBJ2-2; D might be TRBD2 (6 bases). This CDR3 reads CATCSGPNTGELFF. CDR3 nucleotides: TGTGCCACCTGTAGCGGCCCGAACACCGGGGAGCTGTTTTTT.